One and the same sample provided the 25 T cell receptor beta chains below, sequenced in a study of cytomegalovirus exposure and HLA in healthy donors. The PCR was carried out with 60 Vbeta primers and 13 Jbeta primers. The protocol was immunoSEQ multiplex PCR, while the TCRdb copy is restricted to in-frame clones and leaves out a portion. The table has about 120,000 clones, less than 10% seen once. Sequenced material: PBMCs. These receptors all stem from a woman aged 40 to 49 in good health and CMV-seropositive.

In its sample, this clone was seen a few times. The chain employs TRBV11-2 and TRBJ2-7; 15 bases match TRBD2. CDR3 length equals 18 residues. The germline V gene encodes CDR1 SGHAT and CDR2 FQNNGV. J was trimmed by 2 bases and V by 4 bases; bases with no gene match: 9. CDR3 coding DNA: TGTGCCAGCAGCTCACCCACCGGGACTAGCGGGGGGACCTACGAGCAGTACTTC. It specifies CASSSPTGTSGGTYEQYF.

This clone occurred a few times. J is TRBJ1-2 and V is TRBV7-8; TRBD1 matches at 7 bases. The CDR3 is 15 amino acids. J gave up 4 bases and V 5 bases, and 10 bases lay outside the gene matches. Germline V gives CDR1 SGHVS, CDR2 FQNEAQ. The CDR3: CASSPSGQGVYGYTF. The CDR3 DNA reads TGTGCCAGCAGCCCTAGCGGGCAGGGGGTCTATGGCTACACCTTC.

V and J are TRBV7-9 and TRBJ1-3; TRBD1 aligns across 7 bases. CDR1 SEHNR and CDR2 FQNEAQ come from the germline V gene (reference sequence). CDR3 length: 15 residues. After removal of 3 bases from V and 4 bases from J, the junction contained 6 bases not matched to a gene. CDR3 sequence (DNA): TGTGCCAGCAGCTTCGGGACAGATCAGGGAAACACCATATATTTT. Its translation: CASSFGTDQGNTIYF.

This clone was found a few times. The rearrangement uses TRBV5-1 and TRBJ2-5; TRBD1 matches 7 bases. The CDR3 has 14 amino acids. Germline lookup yields CDR1 SGHRS and CDR2 YFSETQ. V lost 3 bases to trimming and J lost 1 base; unmatched junction nucleotides: 3. The CDR3, as DNA: TGCGCCAGCAGCTCTGGGACAGCCCAAGAGACCCAGTACTTC. Protein sequence: CASSSGTAQETQYF.

This clone was recorded a few times. The rearrangement links TRBV28 to TRBJ1-1; D gene uncertain. Germline CDR1 is MDHEN and CDR2 is SYDVKM. V lost 7 bases to trimming and J lost 3 bases, with 21 bases between them. The CDR3 length is 16 residues. Here the CDR3 reads CASTKSEHPRYTEAFF. In nucleotides, the CDR3 is TGTGCCAGCACCAAATCTGAGCACCCGAGATACACTGAAGCTTTCTTT.

This chain joins TRBV28 and TRBJ2-7; tentatively, D is TRBD1 (5 bases). The germline V gene encodes CDR1 MDHEN and CDR2 SYDVKM. V dropped 6 bases and J dropped 1 base, with 13 bases sitting between them. The CDR3 length is 14 residues. CDR3 region: CASSSIQGSYEQYF. The CDR3 DNA sequence: TGTGCCAGCAGCTCAATCCAGGGTTCCTACGAGCAGTACTTC.

This rearrangement joins TRBV7-2 to TRBJ1-1; 7 nucleotides match TRBD1. Germline V gene lookup returns CDR1 SGHTA and CDR2 FQGNSA. The CDR3 spans 15 residues. V was clipped by 5 bases and J by 2 bases; unmatched bases: 8. The CDR3 reads CASSPRTGRNTEAFF. In DNA form, the CDR3 reads TGTGCCAGCAGCCCAAGGACAGGACGCAACACTGAAGCTTTCTTT.

The chain links TRBV25-1 to TRBJ2-7; D might be TRBD1 (5 bases). The CDR3 extends over 11 amino acids. Trimming left V 7 bases short and J 4 bases short, with 8 bases between. The germline V gene has CDR1 MGHDK and CDR2 SYGVNS. In DNA form, the CDR3 reads TGTGCCAGCACCGACAGTTACGAGCAGTACTTC. The encoded protein is CASTDSYEQYF.

This clone was counted only a few times. The chain couples TRBV10-3 to TRBJ2-3; 9 bases fit TRBD2. Trimming took 8 bases from V and 0 from J; bases not matched to a gene: 15. This CDR3 has 18 residues. CDR1 is ENHRY and CDR2 is SYGVKD in the germline V gene. CDR3 sequence reads: CAIRRRTSEATSTDTQYF. The CDR3 nucleotides read TGTGCCATCCGTAGGAGGACTAGCGAAGCAACTAGCACAGATACGCAGTATTTT.

The chain has TRBV7-6 and TRBJ2-7, with TRBD2 matching over 7 bases. This CDR3 is 14 amino acids long. Germline V CDR1 and CDR2: SGHVS, FNYEAQ. With 1 base clipped from V and 7 bases from J, the junction kept 7 bases outside the gene matches. CDR3: CASSLGGPGGEQYF. The CDR3 region has the DNA TGTGCCAGCAGCTTAGGGGGTCCGGGGGGTGAGCAGTACTTC. Drawing the rest from reference TRBV7-6 and TRBJ2-7, the complete variable domain is GAGVSQSPRYKVTKRGQDVALRCDPISGHVSLYWYRQALGQGPEFLTYFNYEAQQDKSGLPNDRFSAERPEGSISTLTIQRTEQRDSAMYRCASSLGGPGGEQYFGPGTRLTVT.

J is TRBJ2-5 and V is TRBV5-1; D perhaps matches TRBD1 (6 bases). CDR1 is SGHRS, CDR2 YFSETQ, per germline. The CDR3 is 13 residues long. V lost 4 bases, J lost 2 bases, and 9 bases lay in between. CDR3 coding DNA: TGCGCCAGCAGCACCGGACAGCAAGAGACCCAGTACTTC. Translated: CASSTGQQETQYF.

In its sample, this clone was seen a few times. The gene calls are TRBV5-1 and TRBJ2-5; 11 bases agree with TRBD2. V was pared by 4 bases and J by 5 bases, with 4 bases of the junction left unmatched. This CDR3 comprises 14 residues. CDR1 is SGHRS, CDR2 YFSETQ, per germline. CDR3 residues: CASSQTSGKETQYF. The CDR3 DNA follows: TGCGCCAGCAGCCAGACTAGCGGGAAGGAGACCCAGTACTTC.

The chain couples TRBV5-8 to TRBJ1-1; TRBD1 aligns across 8 bases. Germline V gene data show CDR1 as SGHTS and CDR2 as YDEGEE. V trimming: 5 bases; J trimming: 0 bases; junction bases outside the gene matches: 3. The CDR3 consists of 14 residues. The CDR3 nucleotides read TGTGCCAGCAGGCGGGGACAGGTGAACACTGAAGCTTTCTTT. Amino acids: CASRRGQVNTEAFF.

The genes are TRBV10-3 and TRBJ2-7; 7 nucleotides agree with TRBD1. Trimming took 6 bases from V and 6 from J; bases not matched to a gene: 14. The CDR3 consists of 15 residues. Per germline, CDR1 ENHRY and CDR2 SYGVKD. CDR3 in amino acids: CAISPITGDGGEQYF. CDR3 nucleotide sequence: TGTGCCATCAGCCCGATTACAGGGGATGGCGGCGAGCAGTACTTC.

This clone occurred a few times. The chain recombines TRBV2 with TRBJ1-1; TRBD1 is a possible D gene (5 bases). The CDR3 loop spans 14 amino acids. Trimming removed 7 bases from V and 4 bases from J, with 16 bases in between. Per germline, CDR1 SNHLY and CDR2 FYNNEI. CDR3 nucleotides: TGTGCCAGCATGGCTGACAGCCAATTCACTGAAGCTTTCTTT. The encoded protein is CASMADSQFTEAFF.

The chain is built from TRBV4-1 and TRBJ1-3; TRBD1 matches at 7 bases. The CDR3 is 15 amino acids. CDR1 is MGHRA and CDR2 is YSYEKL in the germline V gene. V trimming: 2 bases; J trimming: 7 bases; junction bases outside the gene matches: 8. CDR3 loop: CASSQLSSRGNTIYF. CDR3 DNA: TGCGCCAGCAGCCAACTCAGTAGCAGGGGGAACACCATATATTTT.

This clone turned up a few times. The V gene is TRBV6-5, the J gene TRBJ1-5, with unresolved D. There are 16 residues in the CDR3. V was cut by 0 bases and J by 0 bases, with 9 bases left in between. Per germline, CDR1 MNHEY and CDR2 SVGAGI. For the CDR3, the DNA is TGTGCCAGCAGTTACTCGACTCCCGCTAGCAATCAGCCCCAGCATTTT. Residues: CASSYSTPASNQPQHF.

This clone occurred a few times. V usage is TRBV2 and J usage is TRBJ1-1, with D possibly matching TRBD1 (6 bases). V was trimmed by 10 bases and J by 7 bases, leaving 13 bases between them. CDR1 is SNHLY and CDR2 is FYNNEI in the germline V gene. This CDR3 has 11 amino acids. CDR3 nucleotide sequence: TGTGCCATCCGACAGGTTGGTGAAGCTTTCTTT. Translation gives CAIRQVGEAFF.

Only a few counts were recorded for this clone. The chain is built from TRBV4-1 and TRBJ2-1; 8 nucleotides agree with TRBD2. This CDR3 has 16 amino acids. J lost 3 bases, V lost 1 base, and 5 bases had no gene match. Germline CDR1 and CDR2: MGHRA and YSYEKL. Here the CDR3 reads CASSQGGSGDYNEQFF. The CDR3 coding sequence is TGCGCCAGCAGCCAAGGGGGTAGCGGGGACTACAATGAGCAGTTCTTC.

The genes are TRBV7-2 and TRBJ2-5, with D possibly being TRBD2 (5 bases). Per the germline V gene, CDR1 is SGHTA and CDR2 is FQGNSA. The CDR3 extends over 15 amino acids. V lost 0 bases, J lost 5 bases, and 13 bases lay in between. CDR3: CASSLAGSRRETQYF. In nucleotides, the CDR3 is TGTGCCAGCAGCTTAGCGGGGTCGCGGAGGGAGACCCAGTACTTC.

This clone was seen a handful of times. This chain connects TRBV6-5 to TRBJ1-2; D might be TRBD1 (6 bases). The CDR3 has 15 residues. The germline CDR1 and CDR2 sequences are MNHEY and SVGAGI. V dropped 7 bases and J dropped 4 bases, with 19 bases sitting between them. This CDR3 reads CASTSVGGAGYGYTF. The CDR3 DNA follows: TGTGCCAGCACCTCGGTTGGGGGGGCCGGCTATGGCTACACCTTC.

This clone was seen only a few times. The chain links TRBV6-4 to TRBJ2-6; maybe TRBD1 (7 bases). The CDR3 has 16 amino acids. V dropped 5 bases and J dropped 4 bases, with 15 bases sitting between them. CDR1 and CDR2 from the germline V gene are MRHNA and SNTAGT. The CDR3 DNA reads TGTGCCAGCAGTTTGGAGGGGGCAGAAGGGGCCAACGTCCTGACTTTC. It is translated as CASSLEGAEGANVLTF.

The chain carries TRBV2 and TRBJ2-1; 10 bases map to TRBD2. The length of the CDR3 is 15 residues. Looked up from germline, CDR1 is SNHLY and CDR2 is FYNNEI. V gave up 6 bases and J gave up 4 bases; unmatched junction bases: 6. The CDR3 DNA sequence: TGTGCCAGCAGCAGGCAGCGGGGGGGTTACAATGAGCAGTTCTTC. It is translated as CASSRQRGGYNEQFF.

This clone was seen only a few times. This chain joins TRBV28 and TRBJ1-4; D possibly corresponds to TRBD1 (6 bases). The CDR3 has 14 amino acids. The V end lost 4 bases, the J end lost 4 bases, and 10 bases lay between the germline ends. Germline-derived CDR1 and CDR2 are MDHEN and SYDVKM. CDR3 in DNA: TGTGCCAGCAGTTCCCAGGGGCTTAATGAAAAACTGTTTTTT. It translates to CASSSQGLNEKLFF.

This clone occurred a few times. The rearrangement uses TRBV5-1 and TRBJ1-2; D gene unclear. The V and J ends lost 1 base and 6 bases respectively, with 16 bases between them. Germline CDR1 SGHRS, CDR2 YFSETQ. The CDR3 totals 15 residues. The CDR3 coding sequence is TGCGCCAGCAGCTTGTCAACAGCCCGCTCCAATGGCTACACCTTC. Translated, it gives CASSLSTARSNGYTF. The variable domain in full, completed from reference TRBV5-1 and TRBJ1-2, reads KAGVTQTPRYLIKTRGQQVTLSCSPISGHRSVSWYQQTPGQGLQFLFEYFSETQRNKGNFPGRFSGRQFSNSRSEMNVSTLELGDSALYLCASSLSTARSNGYTFGSGTRLTVV.